The 11 T cell receptor beta chains below all came from one sample that was sequenced in a study of long-term antiretroviral therapy in people with HIV. It was version v3.0 of the immunoSEQ assay that was run at survey level. Some clones are missing from TCRdb's copy, which holds only in-frame ones; the method was immunoSEQ multiplex PCR. The sample consists of more than 20,000 clones, about 85% of them appearing once. Sequenced material: unsorted PBMCs, taken 2.3 years after starting antiretroviral therapy. The receptors originated from a man aged 40-55 years with HIV.

V gene TRBV13 combines with J gene TRBJ1-3, with D possibly TRBD1 on 6 matching bases. Germline V lookup: CDR1 PRHDT, CDR2 FYEKMQ (reference sequence). The CDR3 sequence is 15 residues long. V was pared by 4 bases and J by 2 bases, with 12 bases between. The CDR3 sequence: CASSSGAWAGNTIYF. The CDR3 DNA reads TGTGCCAGCAGCTCGGGGGCATGGGCTGGAAACACCATATATTTT. The full variable domain, completed using reference TRBV13 and TRBJ1-3, is AAGVIQSPRHLIKEKRETATLKCYPIPRHDTVYWYQQGPGQDPQFLISFYEKMQSDKGSIPDRFSAQQFSDYHSELNMSSLELGDSALYFCASSSGAWAGNTIYFGEGSWLTVV.

V is TRBV6-1 and J is TRBJ1-5; TRBD1 agrees at 7 bases. Per the germline V gene, CDR1 is MNHNS and CDR2 is SASEGT. This CDR3 spans 13 amino acids. The J segment lost 6 bases and the V segment lost 1 base, leaving 0 bases of the junction unmatched. The CDR3 is CASSEDRGQPQHF. The CDR3 bases are TGTGCCAGCAGTGAAGACAGGGGTCAGCCCCAGCATTTT.

The V call is TRBV11-2, the J call TRBJ2-2; D call uncertain. The CDR3 has 14 residues. Germline V gives CDR1 SGHAT, CDR2 FQNNGV. V lost 0 bases and J lost 6, with 8 bases in between. CDR3 bases: TGTGCCAGCAGCTTAGATTGGGTAGCCGGGGAGCTGTTTTTT. Translation: CASSLDWVAGELFF.

This clone has just one count. The chain joins TRBV5-1 to TRBJ2-2; 8 bases agree with TRBD1. The CDR3 has 17 residues. Germline lookup yields CDR1 SGHRS and CDR2 YFSETQ. J gave up 0 bases and V 5 bases, and 9 bases lay outside the gene matches. CDR3 region: CASRSDRALTNTGELFF. CDR3 nucleotides: TGCGCCAGCAGATCGGACAGGGCCCTAACGAACACCGGGGAGCTGTTTTTT. The full variable domain, in which reference TRBV5-1 and TRBJ2-2 provide the parts outside the CDR3, is KAGVTQTPRYLIKTRGQQVTLSCSPISGHRSVSWYQQTPGQGLQFLFEYFSETQRNKGNFPGRFSGRQFSNSRSEMNVSTLELGDSALYLCASRSDRALTNTGELFFGEGSRLTVL.

This clone was counted only a few times. This chain links TRBV2 with TRBJ1-5; D possibly corresponds to TRBD1 (6 bases). This CDR3 spans 17 amino acids. Deletions cut 4 bases from V and 2 bases from J, with 18 bases between. Germline loops: CDR1 SNHLY, CDR2 FYNNEI. CDR3: CASSAIRRHRGNQPQHF. The CDR3 DNA reads as TGTGCCAGCAGTGCAATAAGGCGCCACAGGGGCAATCAGCCCCAGCATTTT.

DNA of the CDR3: TGTGCCACCGATAGCGGGTTCGGCACAGATACGCAGTATTTT. Translation: CATDSGFGTDTQYF. The V gene is TRBV10-3, the J gene TRBJ2-3; 7 bases agree with TRBD2. Germline CDR1 is ENHRY and CDR2 is SYGVKD. The CDR3 contains 14 residues. Trimming cost V 10 bases and J 1 base; bases outside gene matches: 8.

J is TRBJ1-1 and V is TRBV29-1; 7 bases are shared with TRBD1. The CDR3 has 14 amino acids. V shed 1 base, J shed 4 bases, and the junction held 6 bases outside the gene matches. Germline-derived CDR1 and CDR2 are SQVTM and ANQGSEA. For the CDR3, the DNA is TGCAGCGTTGAAGGGGCCAGGGGGGCCACTGAAGCTTTCTTT. It codes for CSVEGARGATEAFF.

As regards this clone: The same CDR3 is also encoded by other DNA sequences in this sample. The chain employs TRBV6-1 and TRBJ2-7; D is tentatively TRBD1 or TRBD2 (5 bases each). The CDR3 runs 14 residues. Germline V gene sequence: CDR1 MNHNS, CDR2 SASEGT. The V gene lost 1 base and the J gene lost 4 bases, with 11 bases spanning the gap. The CDR3 is CASSEGGVTYEQYF. In DNA, the CDR3 is TGTGCCAGCAGTGAAGGAGGGGTTACTTACGAGCAGTACTTC.

The chain couples TRBV6-6 to TRBJ1-2; D unresolved. The CDR3 has 12 residues. V lost 8 bases to trimming and J lost 6 bases, with 13 bases between them. CDR1 and CDR2 (germline): MNHNY, SVGAGI (reference sequence). The CDR3 is CASEGSNNGYTF. The CDR3 DNA reads TGTGCCAGCGAAGGGTCGAATAATGGCTACACCTTC.

The V call is TRBV2, the J call TRBJ1-5; 9 bases match TRBD1. Trimming removed 6 bases from V and 5 bases from J; junction bases left unmatched: 8. Per germline, CDR1 SNHLY and CDR2 FYNNEI. The CDR3 has 15 residues. CDR3 coding DNA: TGTGCCAGCAGAGCCGGACAGGGGCGTCATCAGCCCCAGCATTTT. Translating it yields CASRAGQGRHQPQHF.

CDR3 DNA: TGTGCCAGTAGTCCGATTACAGTGAACACCGGGGAGCTGTTTTTT. It encodes CASSPITVNTGELFF. The J gene is TRBJ2-2, the V gene TRBV19; D ambiguous. The CDR3 runs to 15 residues. The ends were cut back, 5 bases at V and 1 base at J, with 11 bases in the middle. CDR1 is LNHDA, CDR2 SQIVND, per germline (reference sequence).